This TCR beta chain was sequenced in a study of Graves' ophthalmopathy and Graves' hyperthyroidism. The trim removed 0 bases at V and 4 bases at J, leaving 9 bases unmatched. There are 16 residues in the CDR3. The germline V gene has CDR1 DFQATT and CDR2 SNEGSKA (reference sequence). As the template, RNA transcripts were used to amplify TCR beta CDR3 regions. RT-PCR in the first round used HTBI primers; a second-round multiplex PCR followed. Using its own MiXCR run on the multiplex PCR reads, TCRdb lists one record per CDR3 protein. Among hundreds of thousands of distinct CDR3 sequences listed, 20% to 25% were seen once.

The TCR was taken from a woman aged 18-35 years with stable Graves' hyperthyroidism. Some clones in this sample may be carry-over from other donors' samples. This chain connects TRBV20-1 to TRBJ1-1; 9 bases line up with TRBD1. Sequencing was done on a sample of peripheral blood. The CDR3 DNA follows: TGCAGTGCTAGAGATCAAGGGACAGGGTTGGGCACTGAAGCTTTCTTT. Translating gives CSARDQGTGLGTEAFF.